Below, 3 T cell receptor beta chains from the same sample are listed, as sequenced in a study of CD8 T cells in Susac syndrome. Random hexamers were used to reverse transcribe an amount of about 0.45 to 1 ug RNA. TCRdb reprocessed the immunoSEQ multiplex PCR reads with MiXCR, giving one entry per CDR3 protein. The sample shows roughly 330,000 distinct CDR3 sequences, about 92% of them seen only once. Sequenced: CD4+ T cells from PBMCs. The origin of the receptors is a human donor with multiple sclerosis.

The V call is TRBV19, the J call TRBJ2-7; TRBD1 agrees at 9 bases. The CDR3 length is 15 residues. The junction had 10 bases not matched to a gene; V was cut back by 4 bases and J by 6 bases. Germline V gene sequence: CDR1 LNHDA, CDR2 SQIVND (reference sequence). The CDR3 sequence is CASSSQQGARSEQYF. The CDR3 nucleotides read TGTGCCAGTAGTAGCCAACAGGGGGCGCGTAGCGAGCAGTACTTC.

The chain recombines TRBV6-6 with TRBJ2-3, with TRBD2 matching 9 bases. Germline trimming cut 0 bases from V and 4 bases from J; bases unmatched to any gene: 2. The CDR3 spans 15 residues. CDR1 and CDR2 from the germline V gene are MNHNY and SVGAGI (reference sequence). The CDR3 bases are TGTGCCAGCAGTTACTCGTTAGCGGGAGCAGATACGCAGTATTTT. It codes for CASSYSLAGADTQYF.

This chain connects TRBV19 to TRBJ2-5; D is ambiguous. The CDR3 is made up of 12 amino acids. V gave up 0 bases and J gave up 14 bases, with 13 bases separating them. Germline CDR1 reads LNHDA; CDR2 reads SQIVND (reference sequence). CDR3: CASSIDPQVQYF. The CDR3 DNA is TGTGCCAGTAGTATAGATCCCCAGGTCCAATACTTC. Together with reference TRBV19 and TRBJ2-5, the CDR3 gives the full variable domain: DGGITQSPKYLFRKEGQNVTLSCEQNLNHDAMYWYRQDPGQGLRLIYYSQIVNDFQKGDIAEGYSVSREKKESFPLTVTSAQKNPTAFYLCASSIDPQVQYFGPGTRLLVL.